One sample yielded the 26 T cell receptor beta chains listed below, sequenced in a study of cytomegalovirus exposure and HLA in healthy donors. Primers for the PCR totalled 60 Vbeta and 13 Jbeta. Some clones are missing from TCRdb's copy, which holds only in-frame ones; the method was immunoSEQ multiplex PCR. The sample includes about 130,000 clones, 75% to 80% seen only once; the top ten take around 2%. Sequenced sample: PBMCs. Receptors originate from a man younger than 40 in good health and CMV-seronegative.

The CDR3 region has the DNA TGTGCCACCAGCAGTAGGAGGGACGAGCAGTACTTC. Protein: CATSSRRDEQYF. This rearrangement joins TRBV15 to TRBJ2-7; D might be TRBD2 (6 bases). Trimming took 3 bases from V and 5 from J, leaving 8 bases between them. Germline V gene lookup returns CDR1 LNHNV and CDR2 YYDKDF (reference sequence). This CDR3 comprises 12 residues.

This chain connects TRBV18 to TRBJ2-7, with D possibly TRBD2 on 6 matching bases. The V and J ends lost 2 bases and 3 bases respectively, with 8 bases between them. The germline V gene encodes CDR1 KGHSH and CDR2 LQKENI. The CDR3 totals 13 residues. The DNA for the CDR3 is TGTGCCAGCTCACCAATTAGCGGCTACGAGCAGTACTTC. This gives the protein CASSPISGYEQYF.

The chain uses TRBV7-6 and TRBJ2-7; TRBD2 matches at 7 bases. The CDR3 totals 15 residues. Per germline, CDR1 SGHVS and CDR2 FNYEAQ. The V gene end was trimmed by 0 bases and the J gene end by 3 bases; junction bases not matched to a gene: 5. CDR3 residues: CASSLARSSGYEQYF. CDR3 DNA sequence: TGTGCCAGCAGCTTAGCGCGGTCTAGCGGCTACGAGCAGTACTTC.

This clone was seen only once. The CDR3 bases are TGTGCCAGCAGACGGGACAGCTACTACGAGCAGTACTTC. Protein sequence: CASRRDSYYEQYF. V usage is TRBV28 and J usage is TRBJ2-7; the match to TRBD1 covers 7 bases. The CDR3 contains 13 residues. With 6 bases clipped from V and 3 bases from J, the junction kept 5 bases outside the gene matches. Germline lookup yields CDR1 MDHEN and CDR2 SYDVKM.

The V gene is TRBV5-5, the J gene TRBJ2-3; D is unresolved. This CDR3 contains 14 residues. Trimming took 3 bases from V and 0 from J, leaving 8 bases between them. Germline loops: CDR1 SGHKS, CDR2 YYEKEE (reference sequence). The CDR3 spells CASSYRLSTDTQYF. The CDR3 bases are TGTGCCAGCAGCTACCGACTCAGCACAGATACGCAGTATTTT.

V is TRBV7-6 and J is TRBJ2-2, with D possibly matching TRBD1 (7 bases). Germline CDR1 and CDR2: SGHVS and FNYEAQ. Trimming cost V 1 base and J 5 bases, with 17 bases left between them. This CDR3 spans 17 amino acids. CDR3 amino acids: CASSLVPPGGTTGELFF. CDR3 coding DNA: TGTGCCAGCAGCTTAGTGCCTCCAGGGGGGACGACCGGGGAGCTGTTTTTT.

The chain carries TRBV5-1 and TRBJ1-2; weak D call: TRBD1 (6 bases). This CDR3 spans 15 amino acids. CDR1 and CDR2 from the germline V gene are SGHRS and YFSETQ. V lost 4 bases and J lost 5, with 18 bases in between. The CDR3 DNA follows: TGCGCCAGCAGCCCGGCCGGGGACATTCGATATGGCTACACCTTC. Translation gives CASSPAGDIRYGYTF.

V gene TRBV5-6 combines with J gene TRBJ1-3; 8 bases are a match to TRBD1. With 4 bases clipped from V and 11 bases from J, the junction kept 11 bases outside the gene matches. Germline loops: CDR1 SGHDT, CDR2 YYEEEE. The CDR3 runs to 14 residues. The CDR3 here is CASSDRTGSPSIYF. CDR3 coding DNA: TGTGCCAGCAGCGACAGGACAGGGAGTCCCTCCATATATTTT.

The gene calls are TRBV2 and TRBJ1-2; D may be TRBD1 (5 bases). Deletions cut 2 bases from V and 8 bases from J, with 15 bases between. CDR1 is SNHLY, CDR2 FYNNEI, per germline. The CDR3 has 14 amino acids. The CDR3: CASSERRQGEGYTF. CDR3 sequence (DNA): TGTGCCAGCAGTGAAAGGCGGCAGGGTGAGGGCTACACCTTC.

The V call is TRBV2, the J call TRBJ1-4; TRBD1 matches at 7 bases. CDR1 and CDR2 (germline): SNHLY, FYNNEI. The CDR3 length is 15 residues. J lost 6 bases, V lost 4 bases, and 8 bases had no gene match. The CDR3, as DNA: TGTGCCAGCAGTGGACGACAGGGTCTGGATGAAAAACTGTTTTTT. Translated: CASSGRQGLDEKLFF.

The V call is TRBV6-5, the J call TRBJ2-7; the D is unclear. The V end was cut by 4 bases, the J end by 1 base, with 17 bases between. Germline-derived CDR1 and CDR2 are MNHEY and SVGAGI. The length of the CDR3 is 16 residues. CDR3 sequence: CASSSPSGAPSYEQYF. As DNA, the CDR3 is TGTGCCAGCAGTTCACCTTCAGGTGCTCCTTCCTACGAGCAGTACTTC.

The genes are TRBV4-2 and TRBJ1-2; 12 bases align to TRBD1. The germline CDR1 and CDR2 sequences are LGHNA and YNFKEQ. Trimming cost V 0 bases and J 7 bases; bases outside gene matches: 3. The CDR3 extends over 15 amino acids. The CDR3 nucleotides are TGTGCCAGCAGCCAAGACCGGGACAGGGGGCCTGGCTACACCTTC. Its translation is CASSQDRDRGPGYTF.

The chain carries TRBV2 and TRBJ1-2; TRBD1 agrees at 10 bases. The V and J ends lost 7 bases and 6 bases, in that order; junction bases with no gene match: 5. This CDR3 is 13 amino acids long. Germline CDR1 reads SNHLY; CDR2 reads FYNNEI. CDR3 DNA: TGTGCCAGCACTCGGACAGGGGGTGATGGCTACACCTTC. This codes for CASTRTGGDGYTF.

This chain uses TRBV10-3 with TRBJ2-7; no definite D call. Looked up from germline, CDR1 is ENHRY and CDR2 is SYGVKD. Trimming pared 0 bases from V and 2 bases from J, leaving 14 bases between. The CDR3 sequence is 16 residues long. CDR3 residues: CAISESISHPTYEQYF. The DNA for the CDR3 is TGTGCCATCAGTGAGTCGATCTCCCACCCTACCTACGAGCAGTACTTC.

The chain has TRBV5-1 and TRBJ1-6; D gene ambiguous. V shed 3 bases and J shed 8 bases, with 12 bases lying between them. Per the germline V gene, CDR1 is SGHRS and CDR2 is YFSETQ. The CDR3 has 14 amino acids. The CDR3 DNA reads as TGCGCCAGCAGCTCCCCTAGACCAGATTCACCCCTCCACTTT. It codes for CASSSPRPDSPLHF.

Remarks on this clone: Other DNA variants within this sample encode the same CDR3. The J gene is TRBJ2-5, the V gene TRBV5-1, with 12 nucleotides matching TRBD2. This CDR3 spans 14 amino acids. Germline loops: CDR1 SGHRS, CDR2 YFSETQ. V shed 4 bases, J shed 4 bases, and the junction held 2 bases outside the gene matches. The CDR3, as DNA: TGCGCCAGCAGCCCGGGACTAGCGGGAGAGACCCAGTACTTC. It translates to CASSPGLAGETQYF.

The chain is built from TRBV28 and TRBJ2-7, with 7 bases aligning to TRBD2. Germline-derived CDR1 and CDR2 are MDHEN and SYDVKM. J lost 4 bases, V lost 7 bases, and 13 bases had no gene match. The CDR3 totals 15 residues. The CDR3 spells CASKKRASGEYEQYF. As DNA, the CDR3 is TGTGCCAGCAAAAAAAGGGCTAGCGGAGAATACGAGCAGTACTTC. Looking up the rest from reference TRBV28 and TRBJ2-7 gives the full variable domain: DVKVTQSSRYLVKRTGEKVFLECVQDMDHENMFWYRQDPGLGLRLIYFSYDVKMKEKGDIPEGYSVSREKKERFSLILESASTNQTSMYLCASKKRASGEYEQYFGPGTRLTVT.

In nucleotides, the CDR3 is TGTGCCAGCAGCCAAGATTTTTTGCGGGGTAACTACAATGAGCAGTTCTTC. Translated, it gives CASSQDFLRGNYNEQFF. The genes are TRBV14 and TRBJ2-1, with a tentative D call TRBD2 (6 bases). The CDR3 is 17 amino acids. Germline V gene lookup returns CDR1 SGHDN and CDR2 FVKESK. Trimming removed 0 bases at V and 3 bases at J, with 15 bases between.

The gene calls are TRBV27 and TRBJ1-4; 7 bases are a match to TRBD1. This CDR3 has 13 residues. Trimming removed 3 bases from V and 8 bases from J; junction bases left unmatched: 3. Per germline, CDR1 MNHEY and CDR2 SMNVEV (reference sequence). The CDR3: CASSFGDREKLFF. DNA for the CDR3: TGTGCCAGCAGTTTTGGGGACAGAGAAAAACTGTTTTTT.

V and J are TRBV28 and TRBJ2-1; D may be TRBD2 (6 bases). Germline-derived CDR1 and CDR2 are MDHEN and SYDVKM. The V gene lost 4 bases and the J gene lost 9 bases, with 25 bases spanning the gap. There are 17 residues in the CDR3. CDR3 sequence (DNA): TGTGCCAGCAGTTCCCCGCCTTTGGGGAGGAAATTGGGTGAGCAGTTCTTC. This translates into CASSSPPLGRKLGEQFF.

V is TRBV27 and J is TRBJ2-7; 9 positions match TRBD1. V lost 8 bases and J lost 6; bases outside the gene matches: 5. Germline V gene data show CDR1 as MNHEY and CDR2 as SMNVEV (reference sequence). This CDR3 has 12 amino acids. The CDR3, as DNA: TGTGCCAGCCGGACAGGGGAAAGCGAGCAGTACTTC. This translates into CASRTGESEQYF.

V usage is TRBV18 and J usage is TRBJ2-2, with TRBD2 identical over 14 bases. Trimming cost V 0 bases and J 6 bases; bases outside gene matches: 0. CDR1 is KGHSH and CDR2 is LQKENI in the germline V gene. The CDR3 is made up of 16 amino acids. The CDR3, as DNA: TGTGCCAGCTCACCACCGACTAGCGGGAGGGCCGGGGAGCTGTTTTTT. Translating gives CASSPPTSGRAGELFF. The variable domain in full, with the rest retrieved from reference TRBV18 and TRBJ2-2, is NAGVMQNPRHLVRRRGQEARLRCSPMKGHSHVYWYRQLPEEGLKFMVYLQKENIIDESGMPKERFSAEFPKEGPSILRIQQVVRGDSAAYFCASSPPTSGRAGELFFGEGSRLTVL.

The rearrangement uses TRBV10-1 and TRBJ2-1; 8 nucleotides line up with TRBD2. The CDR3 is 14 residues long. Germline CDR1 and CDR2: WNHNN and SYGVQD (reference sequence). V lost 6 bases, J lost 5 bases, and 6 bases stayed unmatched. CDR3 protein: CASSKLAADNEQFF. CDR3 bases: TGCGCCAGCAGCAAACTAGCGGCCGACAATGAGCAGTTCTTC.

This clone was detected only a few times. The chain uses TRBV7-9 and TRBJ1-2; 7 positions agree with TRBD1. Per germline, CDR1 SEHNR and CDR2 FQNEAQ (reference sequence). V lost 6 bases and J lost 8; bases outside the gene matches: 21. The CDR3 contains 17 residues. CDR3 sequence: CASRRNDREAPYYGYTF. As DNA, the CDR3 is TGTGCCAGCAGGCGAAATGACAGGGAGGCGCCTTATTACGGCTACACCTTC.

The rearrangement links TRBV11-2 to TRBJ2-7, with 10 bases lining up with TRBD2. CDR1 and CDR2 (germline): SGHAT, FQNNGV. This CDR3 has 16 amino acids. J gave up 4 bases and V 1 base, and 7 bases lay outside the gene matches. The CDR3 spells CASSLAQGTSAYEQYF. CDR3 nucleotide sequence: TGTGCCAGCAGCTTAGCCCAGGGGACTAGCGCGTACGAGCAGTACTTC.

The chain links TRBV5-1 to TRBJ2-3; 9 nucleotides agree with TRBD2. The CDR3 runs 16 residues. V was clipped by 3 bases and J by 1 base; unmatched bases: 6. Germline CDR1 SGHRS, CDR2 YFSETQ. CDR3 region: CASSSVAGEGTDTQYF. DNA of the CDR3: TGCGCCAGCAGCTCCGTAGCGGGAGAAGGCACAGATACGCAGTATTTT.